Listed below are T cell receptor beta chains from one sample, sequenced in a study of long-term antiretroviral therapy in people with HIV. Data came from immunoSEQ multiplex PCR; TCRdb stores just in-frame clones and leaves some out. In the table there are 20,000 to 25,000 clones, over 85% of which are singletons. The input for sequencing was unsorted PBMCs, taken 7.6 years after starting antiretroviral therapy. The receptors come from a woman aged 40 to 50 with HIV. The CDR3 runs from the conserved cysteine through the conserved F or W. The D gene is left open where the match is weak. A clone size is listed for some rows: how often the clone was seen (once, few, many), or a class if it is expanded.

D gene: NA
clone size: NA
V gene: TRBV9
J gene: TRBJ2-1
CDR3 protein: CASSDIQGLNVNEQFF
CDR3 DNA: TGTGCCAGCAGCGATATACAGGGATTGAATGTCAATGAGCAGTTCTTC

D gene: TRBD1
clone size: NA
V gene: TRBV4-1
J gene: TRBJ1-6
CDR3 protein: CASSQGQGGLTPLHF
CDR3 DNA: TGCGCCAGCAGCCAAGGACAGGGCGGCCTAACACCCCTCCACTTT

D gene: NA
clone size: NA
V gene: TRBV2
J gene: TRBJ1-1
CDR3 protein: CASSEAGKGTEAFF
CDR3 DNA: TGTGCCAGCAGTGAGGCAGGGAAGGGAACTGAAGCTTTCTTT

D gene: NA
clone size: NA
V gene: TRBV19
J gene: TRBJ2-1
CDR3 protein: CASSSPSSLRDEQFF
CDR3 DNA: TGTGCCAGTAGTAGCCCTAGTTCCCTAAGGGATGAGCAGTTCTTC

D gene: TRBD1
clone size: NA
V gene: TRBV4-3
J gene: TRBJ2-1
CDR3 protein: CASSQGTGTVPGQGRNEQFF
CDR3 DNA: TGCGCCAGCAGCCAAGGAACAGGCACTGTCCCGGGACAGGGTCGGAATGAGCAGTTCTTC

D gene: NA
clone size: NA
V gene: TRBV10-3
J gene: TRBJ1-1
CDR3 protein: CAISESGSLDTEAFF
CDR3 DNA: TGTGCCATCAGTGAGTCGGGGTCCTTGGACACTGAAGCTTTCTTT

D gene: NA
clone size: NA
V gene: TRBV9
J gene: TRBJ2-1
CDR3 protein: CASSVGGEGEYNEQFF
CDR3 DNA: TGTGCCAGCAGCGTAGGAGGTGAGGGGGAATACAATGAGCAGTTCTTC

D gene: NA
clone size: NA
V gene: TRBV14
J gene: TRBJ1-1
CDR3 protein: CASSQVRGKAFF
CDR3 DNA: TGTGCCAGCAGCCAAGTGAGGGGGAAAGCTTTCTTT

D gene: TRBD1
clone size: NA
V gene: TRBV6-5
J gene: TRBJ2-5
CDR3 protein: CASSYSGTGVFETQYF
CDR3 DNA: TGTGCCAGCAGTTACTCTGGGACAGGGGTTTTTGAGACCCAGTACTTC

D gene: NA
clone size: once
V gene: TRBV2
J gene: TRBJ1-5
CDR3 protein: CASSGQVSNQPQHF
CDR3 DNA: TGTGCCAGCAGTGGACAGGTTAGCAATCAGCCCCAGCATTTT

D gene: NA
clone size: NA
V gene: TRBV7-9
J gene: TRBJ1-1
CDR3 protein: CASSLSSGVNTEAFF
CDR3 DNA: TGTGCCAGCAGCTTAAGTAGTGGGGTGAACACTGAAGCTTTCTTT

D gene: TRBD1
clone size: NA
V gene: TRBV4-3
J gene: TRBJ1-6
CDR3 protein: CASSPGQGENSPLHF
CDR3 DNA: TGCGCCAGCAGCCCCGGACAGGGAGAGAATTCACCCCTCCACTTT

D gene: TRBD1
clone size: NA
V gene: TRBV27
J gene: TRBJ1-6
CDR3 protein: CASRGTGLFLDSPLHF
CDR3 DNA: TGTGCCAGCCGCGGGACAGGGCTCTTTTTGGATTCACCCCTCCACTTT

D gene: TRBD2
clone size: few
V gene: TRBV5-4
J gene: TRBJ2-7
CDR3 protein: CASTIAGAGYEQYF
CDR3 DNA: TGTGCCAGCACTATAGCGGGGGCCGGCTACGAGCAGTACTTC